This T cell receptor beta chain was identified during a study of T cells in women clearing cervical HPV infection. Across the whole study: Controls gave blood once infection was undetectable; cases at lesion identification.

Some clones are missing from TCRdb's copy, which holds only in-frame ones; the method was immunoSEQ multiplex PCR. The sample holds roughly 19,000 clones. V was clipped by 1 base and J by 4 bases; unmatched bases: 10. CDR1 is MGHRA and CDR2 is YSYEKL in the germline V gene. This CDR3 is 17 amino acids long. To note about this clone: The read ends 3 residues before the CDR3 terminus; that terminus is restored from the germline J gene.

Sequenced sample: blood buffy coat. This receptor was identified in a woman aged 18-70 years with a cervical HPV16 infection that either progressed to CIN3+ or cleared (not recorded which). The rearrangement links TRBV4-1 to TRBJ2-3, with 8 positions matching TRBD1. CDR3 loop: CASSQVLGQGRSDTQYF. The covered CDR3 bases are TGCGCCAGCAGCCAAGTCCTTGGACAGGGCCGCTCAGATACG.